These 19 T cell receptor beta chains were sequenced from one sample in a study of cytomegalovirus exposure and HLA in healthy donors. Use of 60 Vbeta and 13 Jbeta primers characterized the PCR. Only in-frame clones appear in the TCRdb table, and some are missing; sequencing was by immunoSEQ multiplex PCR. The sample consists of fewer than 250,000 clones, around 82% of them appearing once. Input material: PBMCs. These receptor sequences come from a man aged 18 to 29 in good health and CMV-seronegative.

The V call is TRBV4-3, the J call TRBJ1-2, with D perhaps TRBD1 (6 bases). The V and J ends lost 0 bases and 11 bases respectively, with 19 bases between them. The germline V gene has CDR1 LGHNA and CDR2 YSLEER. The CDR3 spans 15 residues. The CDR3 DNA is TGCGCCAGCAGCCAAGATCCCACGTGGGGGGGCGGGTACACCTTC. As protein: CASSQDPTWGGGYTF.

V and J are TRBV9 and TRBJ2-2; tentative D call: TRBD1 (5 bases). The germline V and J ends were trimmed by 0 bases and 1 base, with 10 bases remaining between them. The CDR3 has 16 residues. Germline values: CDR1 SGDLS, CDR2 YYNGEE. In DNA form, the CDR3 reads TGTGCCAGCAGCGTAGGGCCAGGGATGAACACCGGGGAGCTGTTTTTT. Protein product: CASSVGPGMNTGELFF.

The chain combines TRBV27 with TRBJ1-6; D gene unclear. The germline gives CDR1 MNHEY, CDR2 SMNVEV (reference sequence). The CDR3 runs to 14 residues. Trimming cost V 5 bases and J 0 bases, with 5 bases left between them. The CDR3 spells CASSRSSYNSPLHF. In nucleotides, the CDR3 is TGTGCCAGCAGTCGGAGCTCCTATAATTCACCCCTCCACTTT.

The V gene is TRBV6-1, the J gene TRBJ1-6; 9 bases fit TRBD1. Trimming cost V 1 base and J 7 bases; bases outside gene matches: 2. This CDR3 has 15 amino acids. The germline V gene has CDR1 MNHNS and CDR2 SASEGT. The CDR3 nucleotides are TGTGCCAGCAGTGAAGGCGACAGGGGGAATTCACCCCTCCACTTT. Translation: CASSEGDRGNSPLHF.

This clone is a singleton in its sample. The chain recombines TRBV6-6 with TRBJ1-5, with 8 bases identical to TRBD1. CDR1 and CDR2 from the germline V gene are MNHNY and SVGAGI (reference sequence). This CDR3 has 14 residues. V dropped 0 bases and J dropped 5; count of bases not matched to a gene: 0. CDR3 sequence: CASSYSTGDQPQHF. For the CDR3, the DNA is TGTGCCAGCAGTTACTCGACAGGGGATCAGCCCCAGCATTTT.

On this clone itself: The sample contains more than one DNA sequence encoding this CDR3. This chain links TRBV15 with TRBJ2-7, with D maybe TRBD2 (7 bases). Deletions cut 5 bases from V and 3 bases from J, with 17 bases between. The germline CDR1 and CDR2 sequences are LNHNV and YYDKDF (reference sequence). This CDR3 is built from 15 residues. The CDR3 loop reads CATSRGGGGSYEQYF. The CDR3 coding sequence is TGTGCCACCAGCCGCGGGGGCGGCGGGAGCTACGAGCAGTACTTC.

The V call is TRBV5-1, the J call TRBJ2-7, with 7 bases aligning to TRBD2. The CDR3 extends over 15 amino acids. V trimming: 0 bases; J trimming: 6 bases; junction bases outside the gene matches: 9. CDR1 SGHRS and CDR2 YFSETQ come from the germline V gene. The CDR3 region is CASSLGGAGVSEQYF. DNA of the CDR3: TGCGCCAGCAGCTTGGGCGGTGCGGGAGTTAGCGAGCAGTACTTC. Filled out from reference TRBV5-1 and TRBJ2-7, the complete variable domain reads KAGVTQTPRYLIKTRGQQVTLSCSPISGHRSVSWYQQTPGQGLQFLFEYFSETQRNKGNFPGRFSGRQFSNSRSEMNVSTLELGDSALYLCASSLGGAGVSEQYFGPGTRLTVT.

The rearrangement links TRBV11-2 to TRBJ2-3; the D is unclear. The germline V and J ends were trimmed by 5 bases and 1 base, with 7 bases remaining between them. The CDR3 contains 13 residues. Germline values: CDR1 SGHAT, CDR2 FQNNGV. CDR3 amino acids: CASSLEGTDTQYF. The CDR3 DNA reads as TGTGCCAGCAGCCTCGAGGGCACAGATACGCAGTATTTT.

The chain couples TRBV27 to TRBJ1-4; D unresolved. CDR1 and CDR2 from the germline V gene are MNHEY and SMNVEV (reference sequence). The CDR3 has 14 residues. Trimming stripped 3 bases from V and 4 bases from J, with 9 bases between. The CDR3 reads CASSLGRRNEKLFF. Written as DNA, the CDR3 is TGTGCCAGCAGTTTGGGCAGGCGTAATGAAAAACTGTTTTTT.

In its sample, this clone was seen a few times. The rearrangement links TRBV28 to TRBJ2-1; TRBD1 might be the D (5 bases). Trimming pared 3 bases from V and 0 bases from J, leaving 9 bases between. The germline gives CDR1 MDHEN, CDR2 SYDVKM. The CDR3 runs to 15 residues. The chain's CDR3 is CASSLDKSSYNEQFF. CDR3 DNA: TGTGCCAGCAGTTTGGACAAGAGCTCCTACAATGAGCAGTTCTTC.

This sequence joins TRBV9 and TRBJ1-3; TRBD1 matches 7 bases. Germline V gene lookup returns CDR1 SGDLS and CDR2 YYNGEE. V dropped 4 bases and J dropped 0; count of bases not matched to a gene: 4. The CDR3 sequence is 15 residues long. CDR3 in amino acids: CASSPRTGSGNTIYF. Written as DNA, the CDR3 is TGTGCCAGCAGCCCCCGGACAGGCTCTGGAAACACCATATATTTT. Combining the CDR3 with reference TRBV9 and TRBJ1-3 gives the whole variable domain DSGVTQTPKHLITATGQRVTLRCSPRSGDLSVYWYQQSLDQGLQFLIQYYNGEERAKGNILERFSAQQFPDLHSELNLSSLELGDSALYFCASSPRTGSGNTIYFGEGSWLTVV.

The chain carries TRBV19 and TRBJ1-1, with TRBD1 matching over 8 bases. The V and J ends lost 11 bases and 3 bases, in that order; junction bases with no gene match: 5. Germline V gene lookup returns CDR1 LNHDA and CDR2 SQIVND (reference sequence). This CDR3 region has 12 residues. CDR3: CACSDRDTEAFF. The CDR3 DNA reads TGTGCCTGCTCGGACAGGGACACTGAAGCTTTCTTT.

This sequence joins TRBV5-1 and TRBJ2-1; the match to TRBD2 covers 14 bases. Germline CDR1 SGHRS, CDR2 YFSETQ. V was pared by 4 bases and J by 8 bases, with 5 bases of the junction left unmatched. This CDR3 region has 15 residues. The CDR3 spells CASSTTSGRAYEQFF. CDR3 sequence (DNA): TGCGCCAGCAGCACGACTAGCGGGAGGGCCTATGAGCAGTTCTTC.

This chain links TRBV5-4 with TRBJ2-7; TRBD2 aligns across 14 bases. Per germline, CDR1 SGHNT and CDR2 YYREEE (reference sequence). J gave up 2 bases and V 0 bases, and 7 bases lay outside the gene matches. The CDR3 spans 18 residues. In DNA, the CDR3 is TGTGCCAGCAGCTTGGCACCGGGACTAGCGGGAGAAACCTACGAGCAGTACTTC. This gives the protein CASSLAPGLAGETYEQYF.

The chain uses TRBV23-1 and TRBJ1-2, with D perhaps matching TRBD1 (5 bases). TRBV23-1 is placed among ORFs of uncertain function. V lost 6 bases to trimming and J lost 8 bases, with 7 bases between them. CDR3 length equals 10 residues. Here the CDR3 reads CASRRGGYTF. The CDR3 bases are TGCGCCAGCAGACGGGGGGGCTACACCTTC.

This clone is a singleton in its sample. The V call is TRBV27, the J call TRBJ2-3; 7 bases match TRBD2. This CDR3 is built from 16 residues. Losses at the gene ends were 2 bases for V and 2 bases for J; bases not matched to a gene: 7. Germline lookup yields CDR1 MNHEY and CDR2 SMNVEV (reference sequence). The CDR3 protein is CASSLSSLANTDTQYF. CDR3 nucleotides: TGTGCCAGCAGTTTAAGCTCACTAGCGAACACAGATACGCAGTATTTT.

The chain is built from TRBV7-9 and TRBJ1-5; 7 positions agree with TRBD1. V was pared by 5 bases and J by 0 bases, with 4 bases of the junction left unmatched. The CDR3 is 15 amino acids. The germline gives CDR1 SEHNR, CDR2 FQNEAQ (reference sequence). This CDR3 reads CASSPGQNSNQPQHF. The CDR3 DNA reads TGTGCCAGCAGCCCGGGACAGAATAGCAATCAGCCCCAGCATTTT.

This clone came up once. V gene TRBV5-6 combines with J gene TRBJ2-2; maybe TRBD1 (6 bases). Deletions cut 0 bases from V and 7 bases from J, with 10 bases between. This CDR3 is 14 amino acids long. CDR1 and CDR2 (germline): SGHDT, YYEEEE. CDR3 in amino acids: CASSLDRVIGELFF. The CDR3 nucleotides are TGTGCCAGCAGCTTGGACAGGGTAATCGGGGAGCTGTTTTTT.

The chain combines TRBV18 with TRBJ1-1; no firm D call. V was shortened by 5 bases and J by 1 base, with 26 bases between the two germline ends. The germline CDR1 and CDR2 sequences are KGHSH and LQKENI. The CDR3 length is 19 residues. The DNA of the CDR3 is TGTGCCAGCTCAATCTCCGGCATCTCACTAGCGGTGTCGAACACTGAAGCTTTCTTT. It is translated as CASSISGISLAVSNTEAFF.